This T cell receptor (beta chain) originates from a study of cytomegalovirus exposure and HLA in healthy donors (dated 2017 in TCRdb). Some background on the complete study: According to a later analysis, the 120 or so validation repertoires were produced on the same platform as the approximately 620 repertoires of the first cohort. Along with the approximately 600-subject first cohort, a separate validation cohort of over 90 different subjects was used. The study was designed to test whether signatures of past pathogen exposure could be identified by cataloging public T cell receptors. To predict cytomegalovirus infection status, the study combined high-throughput TCR immunosequencing, statistical association of individual TCRs with disease status, and machine learning.

About this clone: Its antigen is still unknown. No much larger clonotype is one base removed from it; base qualities were not supplied.

Donors formed part of the validation cohort, which comprised 120 subjects and was distinct from the first cohort of 550 to 850 subjects. Here is what the overall study found, with its caveats: Most TCR sequences were observed very rarely across donors, whereas some public TCRs were present in many individuals. The classifier was reported to diagnose cytomegalovirus status with high specificity and sensitivity in both the original cohort and the validation cohort. The study listed approximately 150 TCR beta chains as associated with cytomegalovirus. The validation cohort had no HLA typing available for a later analysis, so co-occurrence within that cohort was assessed over all 120 or so repertoires. It was suggested by the authors that the approach could potentially be generalized to other disease states and immunological phenotypes. In vitro tests confirmed that a few of the cytomegalovirus-associated TCR beta chains recognize cytomegalovirus antigens. Of the cluster scores, approximately 94% were above 0 in a later analysis, which found that TCRs clustered in the first cohort also tended to co-occur in the 120 or so validation repertoires.

The library was prepared using the immunoSEQ multiplex PCR assay. Per the original workflow: A statistical classification framework was built to diagnose cytomegalovirus status from the catalog of TCR beta chain sequences. As stored in TCRdb, this immuneACCESS dataset retains in-frame rearrangements with V and J assigned. A fraction of the clones does not appear; measured against another copy, unresolved V genes explain less than half of the discrepancy, and the remainder lacks a known reason. V, J and clone size are those of that table, while D and trimming were read from the DNA. The sample yields 150,000 to 200,000 clones; around 80% were counted once. Roughly 13% of the sample comes from the top ten. The germline V gene sets CDR1 to SGHRS and CDR2 to YFSETQ. Between the V and J ends, shortened by 0 bases and 8 bases respectively, the junction contains 12 bases. The CDR3 contains 14 residues, cysteine and phenylalanine counted. Of all the DNA, just the CDR3 is kept, 42 bases in frame from base 1.

This receptor chain uses TRBV5-1 and TRBJ2-1; the D gene is perhaps TRBD2, on 6 matching bases. Sequenced: PBMCs. This clonotype originated in a woman younger than 45 in good health and CMV-seropositive. CDR3 sequence: CASSLAIGDYEQFF. The DNA is as follows: TGCGCCAGCAGCTTGGCCATCGGGGACTATGAGCAGTTCTTC. Here the CDR3 is joined to the reference TRBV5-1 and TRBJ2-1 genes, and the full variable domain is: KAGVTQTPRYLIKTRGQQVTLSCSPISGHRSVSWYQQTPGQGLQFLFEYFSETQRNKGNFPGRFSGRQFSNSRSEMNVSTLELGDSALYLCASSLAIGDYEQFFGPGTRLTVL.